This TCR beta chain is drawn from a study of cytomegalovirus exposure and HLA in healthy donors. The table came from immunoSEQ multiplex PCR; TCRdb's copy has only in-frame clones and leaves some out. The sample shows fewer than 140,000 clones, less than 90% of them seen only once. Germline assignment: CDR1 DFQATT and CDR2 SNEGSKA (reference sequence). V was shortened by 5 bases and J by 10 bases, with 6 bases between the two germline ends. This CDR3 has 9 residues. The chain joins TRBV20-1 to TRBJ2-1; D is perhaps TRBD1 (6 bases). This receptor was obtained from a woman under 30 in good health and CMV-seropositive. Sequencing was carried out using PBMCs. CDR3 in amino acids: CSADREQFF. CDR3 nucleotides: TGCAGTGCTGACAGGGAGCAGTTCTTC.